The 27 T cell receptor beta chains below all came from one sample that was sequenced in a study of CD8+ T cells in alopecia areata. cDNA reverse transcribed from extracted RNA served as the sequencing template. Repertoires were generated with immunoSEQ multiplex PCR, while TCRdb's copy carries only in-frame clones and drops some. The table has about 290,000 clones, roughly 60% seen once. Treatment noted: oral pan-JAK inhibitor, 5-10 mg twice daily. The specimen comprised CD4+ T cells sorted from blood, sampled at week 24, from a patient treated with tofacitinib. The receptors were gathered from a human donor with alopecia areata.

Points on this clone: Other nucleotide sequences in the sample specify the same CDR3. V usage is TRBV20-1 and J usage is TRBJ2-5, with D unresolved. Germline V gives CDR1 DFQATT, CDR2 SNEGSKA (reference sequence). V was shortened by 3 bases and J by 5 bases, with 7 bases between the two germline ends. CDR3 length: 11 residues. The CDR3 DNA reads TGCAGTGCTAGGGTCGAGGAGACCCAGTACTTC. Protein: CSARVEETQYF.

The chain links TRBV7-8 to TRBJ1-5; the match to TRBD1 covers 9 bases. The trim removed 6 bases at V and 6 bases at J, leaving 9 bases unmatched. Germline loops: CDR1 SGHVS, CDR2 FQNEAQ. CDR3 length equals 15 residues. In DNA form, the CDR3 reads TGTGCCAGCAGTCTGGACAGGGGAGGGCCTCAGCCCCAGCATTTT. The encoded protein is CASSLDRGGPQPQHF.

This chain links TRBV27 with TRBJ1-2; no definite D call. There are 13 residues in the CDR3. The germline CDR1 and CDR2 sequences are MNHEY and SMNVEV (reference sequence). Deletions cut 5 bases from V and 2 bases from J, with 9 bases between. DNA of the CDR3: TGTGCCAGCAGTAGCAACACCAACTATGGCTACACCTTC. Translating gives CASSSNTNYGYTF.

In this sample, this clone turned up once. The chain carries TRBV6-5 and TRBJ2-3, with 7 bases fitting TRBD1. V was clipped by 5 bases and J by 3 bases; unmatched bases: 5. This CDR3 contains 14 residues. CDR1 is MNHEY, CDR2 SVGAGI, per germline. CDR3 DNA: TGTGCCAGCAGTCCGGGACAGATGACAGATACGCAGTATTTT. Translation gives CASSPGQMTDTQYF.

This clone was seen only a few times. CDR3 amino acids: CATSVQLPTGGFYEQYF. For the CDR3, the DNA is TGTGCCACCAGCGTACAACTCCCGACAGGGGGTTTCTACGAGCAGTACTTC. The genes are TRBV15 and TRBJ2-7, with 9 bases identical to TRBD1. This CDR3 is built from 17 residues. Germline assignment: CDR1 LNHNV and CDR2 YYDKDF (reference sequence). V dropped 5 bases and J dropped 3; count of bases not matched to a gene: 14.

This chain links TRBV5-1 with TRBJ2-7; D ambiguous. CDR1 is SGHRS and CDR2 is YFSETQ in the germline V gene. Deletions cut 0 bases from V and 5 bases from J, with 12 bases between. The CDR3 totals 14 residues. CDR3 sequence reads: CASSLARSTDEQYF. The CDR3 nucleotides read TGCGCCAGCAGCTTGGCACGGAGCACGGACGAGCAGTACTTC. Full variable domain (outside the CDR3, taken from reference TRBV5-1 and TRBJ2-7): KAGVTQTPRYLIKTRGQQVTLSCSPISGHRSVSWYQQTPGQGLQFLFEYFSETQRNKGNFPGRFSGRQFSNSRSEMNVSTLELGDSALYLCASSLARSTDEQYFGPGTRLTVT.

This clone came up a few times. CDR3 in DNA: TGCAGCGGGGGGAGCGGGGCAGATACGCAGTATTTT. It encodes CSGGSGADTQYF. V and J are TRBV29-1 and TRBJ2-3; the match to TRBD2 covers 7 bases. The CDR3 covers 12 residues. Germline V gives CDR1 SQVTM, CDR2 ANQGSEA. V shed 7 bases, J shed 4 bases, and the junction held 5 bases outside the gene matches.

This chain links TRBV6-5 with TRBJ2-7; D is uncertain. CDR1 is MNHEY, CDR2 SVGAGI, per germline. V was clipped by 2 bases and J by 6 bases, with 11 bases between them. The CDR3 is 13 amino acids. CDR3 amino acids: CASSYGWAGEQYF. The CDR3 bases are TGTGCCAGCAGTTACGGTTGGGCAGGCGAGCAGTACTTC.

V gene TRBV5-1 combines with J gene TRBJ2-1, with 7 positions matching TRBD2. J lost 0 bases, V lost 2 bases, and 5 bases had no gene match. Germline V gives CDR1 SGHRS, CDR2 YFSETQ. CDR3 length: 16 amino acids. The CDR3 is CASSFSGSSSYNEQFF. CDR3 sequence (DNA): TGCGCCAGCAGCTTTAGCGGGTCAAGCTCCTACAATGAGCAGTTCTTC.

The CDR3 DNA follows: TGCAGCGTTGTAGGGGCTCCTGGGGCCAACGTCCTGACTTTC. It codes for CSVVGAPGANVLTF. V and J are TRBV29-1 and TRBJ2-6; D perhaps matches TRBD1 (5 bases). V lost 4 bases, J lost 2 bases, and 9 bases lay in between. Germline CDR1 is SQVTM and CDR2 is ANQGSEA. The CDR3 runs 14 residues.

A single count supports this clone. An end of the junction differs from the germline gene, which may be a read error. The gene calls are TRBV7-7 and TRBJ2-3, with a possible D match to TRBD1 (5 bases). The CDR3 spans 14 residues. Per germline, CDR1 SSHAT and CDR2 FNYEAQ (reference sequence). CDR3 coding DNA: TGTGCTAGCAGCCCACTCAGGGTTCCTACGACGCAGTATTTT. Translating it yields CASSPLRVPTTQYF.

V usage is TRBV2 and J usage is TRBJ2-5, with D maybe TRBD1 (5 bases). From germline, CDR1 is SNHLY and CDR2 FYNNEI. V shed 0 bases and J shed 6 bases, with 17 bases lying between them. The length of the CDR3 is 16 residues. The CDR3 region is CASSEAHAGMGKTQYF. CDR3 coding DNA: TGTGCCAGCAGTGAAGCTCATGCAGGGATGGGAAAGACCCAGTACTTC. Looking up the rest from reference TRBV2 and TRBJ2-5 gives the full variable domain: EPEVTQTPSHQVTQMGQEVILRCVPISNHLYFYWYRQILGQKVEFLVSFYNNEISEKSEIFDDQFSVERPDGSNFTLKIRSTKLEDSAMYFCASSEAHAGMGKTQYFGPGTRLLVL.

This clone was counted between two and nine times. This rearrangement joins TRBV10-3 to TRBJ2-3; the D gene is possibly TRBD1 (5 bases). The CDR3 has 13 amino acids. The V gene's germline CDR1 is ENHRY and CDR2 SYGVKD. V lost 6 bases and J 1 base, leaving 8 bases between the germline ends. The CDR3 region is CAIRDTRTDTQYF. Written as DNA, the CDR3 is TGTGCCATCAGGGACACCCGCACAGATACGCAGTATTTT.

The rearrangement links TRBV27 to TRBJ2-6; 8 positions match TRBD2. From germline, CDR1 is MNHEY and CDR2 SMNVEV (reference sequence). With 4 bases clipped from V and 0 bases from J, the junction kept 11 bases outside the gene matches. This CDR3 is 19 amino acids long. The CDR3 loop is CASSSRGGVGGSGANVLTF. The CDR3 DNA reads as TGTGCCAGCAGTTCCCGGGGGGGCGTGGGAGGCTCTGGGGCCAACGTCCTGACTTTC.

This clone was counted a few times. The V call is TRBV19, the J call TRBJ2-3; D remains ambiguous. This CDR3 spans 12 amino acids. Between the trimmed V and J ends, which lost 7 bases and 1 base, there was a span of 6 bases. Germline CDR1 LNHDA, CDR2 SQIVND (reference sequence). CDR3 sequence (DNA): TGTGCCAGTAACGCTCGCACAGATACGCAGTATTTT. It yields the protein CASNARTDTQYF.

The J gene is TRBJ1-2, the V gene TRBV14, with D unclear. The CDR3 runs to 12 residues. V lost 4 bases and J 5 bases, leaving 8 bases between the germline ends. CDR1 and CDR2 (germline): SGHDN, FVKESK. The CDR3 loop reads CASSRTAYGYTF. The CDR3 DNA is TGTGCCAGCAGCCGGACCGCTTATGGCTACACCTTC.

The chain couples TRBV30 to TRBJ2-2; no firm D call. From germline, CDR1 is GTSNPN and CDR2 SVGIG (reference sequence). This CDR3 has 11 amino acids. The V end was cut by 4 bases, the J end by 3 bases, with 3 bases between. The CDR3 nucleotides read TGTGCCTGGACCCACACCGGGGAGCTGTTTTTT. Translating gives CAWTHTGELFF.

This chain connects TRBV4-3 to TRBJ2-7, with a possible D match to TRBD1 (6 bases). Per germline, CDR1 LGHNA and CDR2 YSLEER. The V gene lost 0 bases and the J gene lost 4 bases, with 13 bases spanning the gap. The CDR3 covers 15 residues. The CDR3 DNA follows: TGCGCCAGCAGCCAAGAGCCGACAGGTGGTTACGAGCAGTACTTC. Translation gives CASSQEPTGGYEQYF.

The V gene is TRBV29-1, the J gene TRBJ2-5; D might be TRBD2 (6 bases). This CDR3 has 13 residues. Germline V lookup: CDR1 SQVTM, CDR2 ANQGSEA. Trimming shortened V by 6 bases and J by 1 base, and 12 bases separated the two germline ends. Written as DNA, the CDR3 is TGCAGCGTGGCCCCGGGGGTCCAAGAGACCCAGTACTTC. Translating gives CSVAPGVQETQYF.

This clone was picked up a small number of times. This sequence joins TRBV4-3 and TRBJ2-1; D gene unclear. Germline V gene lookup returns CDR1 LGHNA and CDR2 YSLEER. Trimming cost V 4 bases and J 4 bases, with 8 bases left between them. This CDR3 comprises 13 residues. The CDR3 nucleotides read TGCGCCAGCAGCCGGCGAATGTACAATGAGCAGTTCTTC. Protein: CASSRRMYNEQFF.

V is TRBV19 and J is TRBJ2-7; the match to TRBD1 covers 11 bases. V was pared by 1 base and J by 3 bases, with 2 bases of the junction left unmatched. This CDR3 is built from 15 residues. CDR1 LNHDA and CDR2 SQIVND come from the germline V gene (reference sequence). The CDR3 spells CASSIAGTGGYEQYF. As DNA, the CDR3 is TGTGCCAGTAGTATAGCTGGGACAGGGGGCTACGAGCAGTACTTC.

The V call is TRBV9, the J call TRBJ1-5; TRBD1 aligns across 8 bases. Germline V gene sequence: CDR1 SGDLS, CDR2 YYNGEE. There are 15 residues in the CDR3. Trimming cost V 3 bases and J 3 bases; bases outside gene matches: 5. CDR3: CASSAGQGPNQPQHF. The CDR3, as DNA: TGTGCCAGCAGCGCCGGACAGGGCCCCAATCAGCCCCAGCATTTT. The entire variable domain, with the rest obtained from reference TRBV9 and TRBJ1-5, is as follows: DSGVTQTPKHLITATGQRVTLRCSPRSGDLSVYWYQQSLDQGLQFLIQYYNGEERAKGNILERFSAQQFPDLHSELNLSSLELGDSALYFCASSAGQGPNQPQHFGDGTRLSIL.

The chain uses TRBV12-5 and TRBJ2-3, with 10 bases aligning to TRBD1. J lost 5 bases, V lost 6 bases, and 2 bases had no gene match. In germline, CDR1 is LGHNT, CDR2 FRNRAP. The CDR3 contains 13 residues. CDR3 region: CASGWTGGDTQYF. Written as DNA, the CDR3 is TGTGCTAGTGGATGGACAGGGGGAGATACGCAGTATTTT.

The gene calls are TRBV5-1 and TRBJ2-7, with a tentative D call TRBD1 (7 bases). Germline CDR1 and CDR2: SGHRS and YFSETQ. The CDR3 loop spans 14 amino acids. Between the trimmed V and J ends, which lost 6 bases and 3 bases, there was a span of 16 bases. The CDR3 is CASTPGGSFYEQYF. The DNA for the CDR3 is TGCGCCAGCACCCCAGGGGGGTCGTTCTACGAGCAGTACTTC.

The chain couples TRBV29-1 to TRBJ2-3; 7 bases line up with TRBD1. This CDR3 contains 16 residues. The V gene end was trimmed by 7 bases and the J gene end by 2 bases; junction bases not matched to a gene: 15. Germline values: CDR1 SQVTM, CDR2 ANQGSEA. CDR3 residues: CSGRHGTVTATDTQYF. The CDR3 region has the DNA TGCAGCGGAAGACACGGGACAGTCACCGCCACAGATACGCAGTATTTT.

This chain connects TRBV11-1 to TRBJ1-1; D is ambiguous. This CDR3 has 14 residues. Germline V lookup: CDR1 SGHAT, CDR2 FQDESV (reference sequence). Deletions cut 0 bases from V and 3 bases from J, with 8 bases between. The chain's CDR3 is CASSLAGGDTEAFF. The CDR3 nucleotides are TGTGCCAGCAGCTTAGCCGGTGGAGACACTGAAGCTTTCTTT.

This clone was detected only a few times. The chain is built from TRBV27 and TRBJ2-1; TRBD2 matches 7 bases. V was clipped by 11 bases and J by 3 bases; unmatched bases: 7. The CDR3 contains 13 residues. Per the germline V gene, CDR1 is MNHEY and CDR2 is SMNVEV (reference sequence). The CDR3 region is CAWGGSRYNEQFF. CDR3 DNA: TGTGCCTGGGGAGGGAGCCGCTACAATGAGCAGTTCTTC.